The T cell receptor beta chain described here comes from a study of blood T cell repertoires in COVID-19. Study as a whole: COVID-19 samples collected from the United States, Italy and Spain covered acute and convalescent phases. T cells, B-cell-depleted T cells, or PBMCs supplied cDNA or gDNA.

This clone has only one observation. The assay was immunoSEQ multiplex PCR, and TCRdb's table has in-frame clones only and misses some. The table lists about 110,000 clones, around 90% of them singletons, with under 3% in the top ten. The V segment lost 1 base and the J segment 5 bases; nucleotides outside the gene matches: 1. The CDR3 length is 13 residues. In germline, CDR1 is SEHNR, CDR2 FQNEAQ (reference sequence). This sequence originates from a human donor in a cohort sampled during active COVID-19. Source material: peripheral blood. This chain connects TRBV7-9 to TRBJ2-5, with TRBD2 matching over 7 bases. In nucleotides, the CDR3 is TGTGCCAGCAGCTTAGTCGGGGGGGAGACCCAGTACTTC. It is translated as CASSLVGGETQYF. Full variable domain (missing parts from reference TRBV7-9 and TRBJ2-5): DTGVSQNPRHKITKRGQNVTFRCDPISEHNRLYWYRQTLGQGPEFLTYFQNEAQLEKSRLLSDRFSAERPKGSFSTLEIQRTEQGDSAMYLCASSLVGGETQYFGPGTRLLVL.